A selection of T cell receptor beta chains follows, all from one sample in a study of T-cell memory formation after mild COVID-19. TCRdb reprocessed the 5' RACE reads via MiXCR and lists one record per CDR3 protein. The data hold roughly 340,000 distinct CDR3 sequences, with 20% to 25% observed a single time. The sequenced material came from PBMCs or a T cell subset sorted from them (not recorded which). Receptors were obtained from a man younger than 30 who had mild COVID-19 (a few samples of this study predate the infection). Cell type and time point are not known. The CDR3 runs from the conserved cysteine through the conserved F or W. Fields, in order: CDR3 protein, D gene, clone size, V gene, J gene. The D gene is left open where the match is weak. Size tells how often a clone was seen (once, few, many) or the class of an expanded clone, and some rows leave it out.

CASTPTGGRNQPQHF	TRBD1	NA	TRBV6-6	TRBJ1-5
CASSTLTGKTYNEQFF	TRBD1	NA	TRBV12-3/TRBV12-4	TRBJ2-1
CASTPQVGTEAFF	NA	few	TRBV12-3/TRBV12-4	TRBJ1-1
CASSPRQPNTEAFF	NA	few	TRBV5-5	TRBJ1-1
CASSDQGGSTDTQYF	NA	few	TRBV6-4	TRBJ2-3
CASSDDRGGETQYF	TRBD1	many	TRBV5-1	TRBJ2-5
CASSPGQWGFTF	NA	many	TRBV18	TRBJ1-2
CASSQGVLETQYF	NA	NA	TRBV4-1	TRBJ2-5
CASSLEGTGSYGYTF	TRBD1	NA	TRBV5-1	TRBJ1-2
CASSQDGGGTAETQYF	TRBD2	few	TRBV4-3	TRBJ2-5
CASSQDQQPQHF	NA	NA	TRBV3-1	TRBJ1-5
CASRTGGEYTQYF	TRBD1	few	TRBV5-7	TRBJ2-3
CASSSGTVVYEQYF	TRBD1	few	TRBV5-1	TRBJ2-7
CASSLYYSTDTQYF	NA	few	TRBV5-1	TRBJ2-3
CASSKTSGNNEQFF	TRBD2	few	TRBV6-5	TRBJ2-1
CASSQGLAAGQYF	TRBD2	few	TRBV4-1	TRBJ2-3
CASSVMGTGPDTQYF	TRBD1	NA	TRBV2	TRBJ2-3
CASSPLGGVPQETQYF	NA	many	TRBV18	TRBJ2-5
CSVRAGGPDTQYF	TRBD2	NA	TRBV29-1	TRBJ2-3
CASSKSGGYTDTQYF	TRBD2	few	TRBV4-1	TRBJ2-3
CASSRGPSTGLLLYGYTF	NA	NA	TRBV4-1	TRBJ1-2
CASRPPPRYPNYGYTF	NA	few	TRBV12-3/TRBV12-4	TRBJ1-2
CSATRSPGGGSYNEQFF	NA	NA	TRBV20-1	TRBJ2-1
CASSYGGRGQTIGGNQPQHF	TRBD1	NA	TRBV6-2/TRBV6-3	TRBJ1-5
CSARGGSGNQPQHF	NA	NA	TRBV20-1	TRBJ1-5
CASDRAGDYNEQFF	TRBD2	few	TRBV9	TRBJ2-1
CASSEQFKDEQFF	NA	many	TRBV5-4	TRBJ2-1
CASSQEAGRWGNTIYF	NA	NA	TRBV4-1	TRBJ1-3
CASSLGDSQDTQYF	NA	NA	TRBV5-1	TRBJ2-3
CSVEERGQAHNEQFF	TRBD1	NA	TRBV29-1	TRBJ2-1
CASSLAPEGVNEQYF	NA	few	TRBV5-1	TRBJ2-7
CASSNRQDVSGNTIYF	NA	many	TRBV6-2/TRBV6-3	TRBJ1-3
CASSLTVDTQYF	NA	many	TRBV12-3/TRBV12-4	TRBJ2-3
CKVQGTEAFF	NA	few	TRBV7-9	TRBJ1-1
CASRGGHSGANVLTF	NA	few	TRBV12-3/TRBV12-4	TRBJ2-6
CASSSAPRGSYNEQFF	NA	NA	TRBV5-1	TRBJ2-1
CASGFAGGGYEQYF	NA	NA	TRBV4-1	TRBJ2-7
CASSVTNTEAFF	NA	NA	TRBV2	TRBJ1-1
CASRDDGETQYF	NA	few	TRBV12-3/TRBV12-4	TRBJ2-5
CASSFHGILYLEAFF	NA	NA	TRBV28	TRBJ1-1
CASSLFRIQADTQYF	NA	few	TRBV5-1	TRBJ2-3
CATRTSTATNEKLFF	NA	few	TRBV10-3	TRBJ1-4
CASSGKGITYEQYF	NA	few	TRBV4-1	TRBJ2-7
CATTKVGYGYTF	NA	NA	TRBV6-5	TRBJ1-2
CASSEWGIPSTDTQYF	NA	few	TRBV25-1	TRBJ2-3
CASSLVPARGRLKNTEAFF	NA	many	TRBV11-2	TRBJ1-1
CASSYSAGEETQYF	NA	few	TRBV6-5	TRBJ2-5
CASSYPGGGDGYTF	NA	few	TRBV6-5	TRBJ1-2
CASSLFGTSSYNEQFF	TRBD2	NA	TRBV27	TRBJ2-1
CASSGRSNQPQHF	NA	few	TRBV6-2/TRBV6-3	TRBJ1-5
CASSLLTRPTDTQYF	NA	NA	TRBV5-1	TRBJ2-3